The source of this T cell receptor (beta chain) is a study of cytomegalovirus exposure and HLA in healthy donors (dated by TCRdb to the late 2010s). With regard to the full study: In an earlier analysis of 587 of the donors, less than 350 Gb of sequence data and some 120 million unique TCR beta sequences from 180 million or so T cells were reported. A later genetic analysis took genome-wide SNP genotypes for about 55% of the 666 donors and used that subset as a discovery cohort. The study combined high-throughput TCR immunosequencing, statistical association of individual TCRs with disease status, and machine learning to predict cytomegalovirus infection status. The study profiled the T cell repertoires of fewer than 850 subjects by immunosequencing and related them to cytomegalovirus serostatus. About 300 gigabases of sequencing data and around 85 million unique TCR sequences made up an early release that covered nearly 650 HLA-typed donors. In addition to the first cohort of approximately 670 subjects, a separate validation cohort of approximately 130 different subjects was used. Every discovery cohort repertoire had been produced on one sequencing platform. An earlier analysis of several hundred of the donors applied high-throughput TCR beta sequencing to assess whether each TCR beta V gene segment acted as functional or pseudogenic. On average, roughly 250,000 unique TCR beta nucleotide sequences were sequenced per donor among about 400 genotyped donors of the cohort, with 15% to 20% of those sequences being non-productive. Rather than drawing on any new phenotypic data, the later analysis identified candidate immune exposures from TCR beta sequences and the way those sequences occurred across donors. A later analysis re-examined previously published TCR beta repertoires from roughly 650 donors and added high-resolution HLA genotyping to investigate patterns of TCR occurrence. Both class I and class II loci were covered by HLA typing, at four-digit resolution. About 5 DR-DQ haplotypes were handled as single units for association and clustering, since linkage in the cohort was strong. Of the 350 to 400 genotyped donors, 81% fell in the genetic ancestry cluster associated with self-reported Caucasian donors. Donor age, sex, ethnicity and CMV serostatus were collected together with the repertoire data. Typing coverage varied by locus: 629-630 donors for A, B, C, DRB1 and DQB1; 522 for DQA1; over 600 for DPA1; more than 450 for DPB1. The study was designed to test whether signatures of past pathogen exposure could be identified by cataloging public T cell receptors. Broad study findings and their caveats: Because some donors lacked HLA typing at each locus, the association tests relied only on the typed subset. It was suggested by the authors that the approach could potentially be generalized to other disease states and immunological phenotypes. This cohort had only TCR beta chains sequenced, and the lack of alpha or paired-chain data limited which features could be detected. In a later genetic analysis, fewer N-insertions in productive TCRs were reported among donors in an Asian-associated ancestry cluster than the roughly 700-donor mean. V-gene and J-gene trimming of TCR beta chains was associated with a missense DCLRE1C variant in a later genetic analysis, and the association was replicated in an independent cohort. Presence/absence analyses assumed roughly uniform sequencing depth across donors, an assumption that may not hold. Strong co-occurrence of HLA alleles, especially DR and DQ, made assigning TCR associations to individual alleles difficult. In the study, around 150 TCR beta chains were listed as associated with cytomegalovirus. In an earlier analysis of approximately 600 of the donors, most TCR beta V segments were observed in productive rearrangements about 90% or about 30% of the time, broadly matching IMGT annotations. Some IMGT-functional V segments, including TRBV6-2 and TRBV6-3, could not be distinguished by the 87-base-pair reads and were therefore excluded. Most TCR sequences were seen in very few donors, while some public TCRs were found in many individuals. In a later analysis, the rate of TCR association differed among HLA loci, with DRB1 alleles having the most associated TCRs and HLA-C alleles having the fewest. A group of highly shared sequence variants was considered likely to be a technical artifact of the sequencing pipeline. A later analysis found that most CMV-associated TCR beta chains appeared HLA-restricted, with HLA associations seemingly driven largely by CMV exposure. A few of the identified cytomegalovirus-associated TCR beta chains were confirmed in vitro to be specific for cytomegalovirus antigens. In a later analysis, HLA-associated TCR beta chains showed more clonal expansion and lower generation probabilities than non-associated chains that were equally common. Because counts were too low, roughly 16 rarely observed V segments, including chromosome 9 orphons, were left out of the earlier analysis of some 600 of the donors. For the cohort, immune exposure information was limited to CMV serostatus. A further reported finding was that TCR beta sequences accurately predicted the HLA-A and HLA-B alleles for most subjects in the first cohort. In both the original and validation cohorts, the classifier was reported to diagnose cytomegalovirus status with high specificity and sensitivity. Specific HLA alleles were associated with some 15,000 TCR beta sequences at a false discovery rate of 0.05 in a later analysis. Correlated functional status among segregating V segments might be attributable to linkage disequilibrium, but an unknown experimental factor could not be ruled out. A later analysis reported that several top co-occurrence clusters appeared linked to parvovirus B19, influenza, CMV and Epstein-Barr virus.

The receptor library was made with the immunoSEQ multiplex PCR assay. A mixture of 60 forward primers for TCR Vbeta segments and 13 reverse primers for TCR Jbeta segments was used in the multiplex PCR. A multiplex PCR assay on genomic DNA amplified the CDR3 region of rearranged TCR beta genes. On the Illumina HiSeq System, the amplified TCR beta libraries were sequenced as 87-base-pair reads. The paper's processing steps were these. Across the 670 or so repertoires, a later analysis counted 80 million or so unique TCR beta chains, approximately 12 million of which were shared by at least two donors. Raw reads were error-corrected and collapsed into unique sequences with a nearest-neighbor algorithm that merged closely related sequences to remove PCR and sequencing errors. CDR3 sequences were aligned to IMGT reference sequences to assign V, D and J gene segments. For a sequence to be retained, at least a six-nucleotide match to both a V gene segment and a J gene segment was required. Rearrangements were classified as productive when the CDR3 lacked stop codons and remained in frame with V and J, and all other rearrangements were classified as non-productive. CDR3 was defined by IMGT convention, running from the second conserved V-encoded cysteine to the conserved J-encoded phenylalanine. Sequences without an unambiguous match to a single V gene segment were excluded from the earlier analysis of about 600 of the donors. In an earlier analysis of about 590 of the donors, a V segment was called functional when productive rearrangements were above 56.7%, and segregating when the standard deviation between donors exceeded 5%. A statistical classification framework was built to diagnose cytomegalovirus status from the catalog of TCR beta chain sequences. In a later analysis, V and J genes were assigned by comparing TCR nucleotide sequences against IMGT/GENE-DB human TR gene sequences. Using the TCRdist pipeline, a later analysis assigned CDR3 sequences along with most-parsimonious VDJ recombination scenarios. In a later analysis, each TCR beta chain was defined by its CDR3 amino acid sequence together with its V-gene family, and reads lacking a unique V-gene family were excluded. As a way to deal with suspected cross-contamination and a sequencing artifact, a later analysis dropped approximately 570 nucleotide sequences that were highly shared and had low generation probability. In a later analysis, a clonal expansion index was calculated for each public chain from normalized within-repertoire ranks of inferred template counts. A later analysis computed generation probabilities with a VDJ recombination model fitted to out-of-frame rearrangements, and checked the results against IGoR. A later analysis scored TCR-TCR, TCR-HLA and TCR-CMV co-occurrence with hypergeometric tests, applying a repertoire-size bias correction to TCR pairs. A later analysis estimated false discovery rates by permuting HLA or CMV assignments 20 times. A later analysis grouped co-occurring TCRs with DBSCAN, adding TCRdist sequence similarity when clustering within HLA-allele-positive subsets. For co-occurrence clustering, repertoires with fewer than 30,000 or more than 120,000 public chains were excluded, along with five or six repertoires with anomalous nucleotide sharing. The immuneACCESS repertoire file appears here via TCRdb, limited to in-frame rearrangements. These files lack a portion of the clones; in checked studies, under half of the deficit traces to unresolved V genes, and the cause of the others is not known. That table gives V, J and clone size, and the DNA gave D and trimming. The sample table records under 150,000 clones; approximately 80% of these occur just once. The top ten clonotypes cover around 3.5% of the sample.

The cohort was made up of approximately 670 healthy bone marrow donors. At the time of sampling, all cohort members were nominally healthy, though unrecorded immune exposures were likely present. The donor tested CMV seronegative, placing the donor among the 350 to 400 seronegative members of the cohort. Every donor gave a peripheral blood sample, and the peripheral blood mononuclear cells from that sample were used for TCR beta sequencing. The Qiagen DNeasy Blood Extraction Kit was used to extract genomic DNA from the blood cell samples. V was cut back by 3 bases and J by 7 bases, leaving a gap of 13 bases between them. The germline V gene (reference sequence) yields WNHNN for CDR1 and SYGVQD for CDR2. The CDR3 sequence holds 13 residues, the cysteine and phenylalanine included. Kept here is only the CDR3 DNA, which spans 39 bases and is read in frame from base 1. Concerning this clone itself: Its antigen has not been determined. No clone much larger than this one lies a single base away; base qualities are absent.

Sample: PBMCs. This sequence originates from a man aged 25-45 years in good health and CMV-seronegative. The chain was built from TRBV10-1 and TRBJ2-7; the D region possibly corresponds to TRBD1 (6 bases align). The CDR3 region: CASSDPGEEEQYF. The nucleotide sequence reads TGCGCCAGCAGTGACCCAGGGGAAGAGGAGCAGTACTTC.